This passage covers 19 T cell receptor beta chains from one sample sequenced in a study of T cell changes during pregnancy in multiple sclerosis. The table came from immunoSEQ multiplex PCR; TCRdb's copy has only in-frame clones and leaves some out. Among over 85,000 clones listed, 90% were seen once. The sequencing here drew on peripheral blood, taken in the second trimester of pregnancy. The source is a female donor in good health, enrolled as a control in a pregnancy study.

This rearrangement joins TRBV4-1 to TRBJ2-1; TRBD2 agrees at 8 bases. Germline CDR1 is MGHRA and CDR2 is YSYEKL. After removal of 1 base from V and 5 bases from J, the junction contained 7 bases not matched to a gene. The CDR3 is 16 residues long. The CDR3 sequence: CASSQVALAVNNEQFF. The DNA of the CDR3 is TGCGCCAGCAGCCAAGTCGCACTAGCGGTTAACAATGAGCAGTTCTTC.

The rearrangement uses TRBV7-6 and TRBJ2-7; 9 bases are a match to TRBD2. V lost 1 base and J lost 2; bases outside the gene matches: 12. Germline-derived CDR1 and CDR2 are SGHVS and FNYEAQ. CDR3 length: 18 amino acids. The DNA for the CDR3 is TGTGCCAGCAGCTTAGAGGCCAGCGGGGGGATCCTTACCTACGAGCAGTACTTC. This gives the protein CASSLEASGGILTYEQYF.

This clone came up once. The rearrangement uses TRBV28 and TRBJ1-5, with D uncertain. The CDR3 loop spans 14 amino acids. V dropped 3 bases and J dropped 4 bases, with 10 bases sitting between them. The germline V gene encodes CDR1 MDHEN and CDR2 SYDVKM. This CDR3 reads CASSLNSGNQPQHF. DNA for the CDR3: TGTGCCAGCAGTTTGAACAGCGGGAATCAGCCCCAGCATTTT. Full variable domain (outside the CDR3, taken from reference TRBV28 and TRBJ1-5): DVKVTQSSRYLVKRTGEKVFLECVQDMDHENMFWYRQDPGLGLRLIYFSYDVKMKEKGDIPEGYSVSREKKERFSLILESASTNQTSMYLCASSLNSGNQPQHFGDGTRLSIL.

The V call is TRBV19, the J call TRBJ1-4; 7 nucleotides line up with TRBD1. Trimming cost V 1 base and J 5 bases; bases outside gene matches: 1. The CDR3 consists of 14 residues. CDR1 is LNHDA and CDR2 is SQIVND in the germline V gene (reference sequence). CDR3 sequence reads: CASSIGQGNEKLFF. Written as DNA, the CDR3 is TGTGCCAGTAGTATAGGACAGGGCAATGAAAAACTGTTTTTT.

This clone occurred once. This rearrangement joins TRBV18 to TRBJ1-2, with D tentatively TRBD1 (6 bases). Looked up from germline, CDR1 is KGHSH and CDR2 is LQKENI. The CDR3 has 13 residues. With 9 bases removed from V and 3 bases from J, the gap between germline ends came to 14 bases. The chain's CDR3 is CASNGQTDYGYTF. The CDR3 nucleotides read TGTGCCAGTAATGGACAGACCGACTATGGCTACACCTTC.

This clone was detected only once. This chain joins TRBV7-2 and TRBJ1-4; a possible D gene is TRBD1 (5 bases). The CDR3 runs 15 residues. CDR1 and CDR2 from the germline V gene are SGHTA and FQGNSA. The V and J ends lost 5 bases and 8 bases respectively, with 18 bases between them. The CDR3 here is CASSRTGGVQEKLFF. The CDR3 DNA sequence: TGTGCCAGCAGCCGGACGGGGGGGGTACAGGAAAAACTGTTTTTT.

The chain carries TRBV19 and TRBJ1-5, with no clear D. Germline loops: CDR1 LNHDA, CDR2 SQIVND (reference sequence). This CDR3 spans 16 amino acids. The V gene lost 4 bases and the J gene lost 0 bases, with 13 bases spanning the gap. DNA for the CDR3: TGTGCCAGTAGTACCCTGCGGACTGATAGCAATCAGCCCCAGCATTTT. This encodes CASSTLRTDSNQPQHF.

The V and J genes are TRBV19 and TRBJ2-7; 7 bases map to TRBD2. V trimming: 3 bases; J trimming: 3 bases; junction bases outside the gene matches: 8. Germline loops: CDR1 LNHDA, CDR2 SQIVND (reference sequence). This CDR3 spans 15 amino acids. CDR3 region: CASSMRWGGIYEQYF. The DNA for the CDR3 is TGTGCCAGTAGTATGAGGTGGGGGGGTATCTACGAGCAGTACTTC.

The genes are TRBV7-9 and TRBJ1-1, with D possibly being TRBD1 (6 bases). The CDR3 has 14 residues. Trimming removed 6 bases at V and 2 bases at J, with 13 bases between. Germline V lookup: CDR1 SEHNR, CDR2 FQNEAQ (reference sequence). CDR3 DNA sequence: TGTGCCAGCAGTTCTGGACAGACTAACACTGAAGCTTTCTTT. Amino acid sequence: CASSSGQTNTEAFF.

The rearrangement links TRBV11-2 to TRBJ2-7; weak D call: TRBD2 (6 bases). The CDR3 spans 14 residues. Between the trimmed V and J ends, which lost 4 bases and 3 bases, there was a span of 13 bases. Germline-derived CDR1 and CDR2 are SGHAT and FQNNGV. This CDR3 reads CASSSGTPIYEQYF. Written as DNA, the CDR3 is TGTGCCAGCAGCTCCGGGACTCCGATCTACGAGCAGTACTTC.

The CDR3 DNA reads TGTGCCAGCAGCTTAGCCGGGACTAGCGGGAGAAATGAGCAGTTCTTC. Translation: CASSLAGTSGRNEQFF. The rearrangement links TRBV7-2 to TRBJ2-1; 14 nucleotides align to TRBD2. CDR3 length equals 16 residues. J was trimmed by 7 bases and V by 0 bases; bases with no gene match: 2. Germline V gives CDR1 SGHTA, CDR2 FQGNSA.

The gene calls are TRBV6-5 and TRBJ1-4; D is undetermined. Germline V gives CDR1 MNHEY, CDR2 SVGAGI. Trimming took 2 bases from V and 4 from J, leaving 8 bases between them. The length of the CDR3 is 14 residues. CDR3 DNA: TGTGCCAGCAGTTACCGTCTTAATAATGAAAAACTGTTTTTT. Translating it yields CASSYRLNNEKLFF.

This clone has only one observation. The chain's CDR3 is CASSGEGLDNQPQHF. In DNA form, the CDR3 reads TGTGCCAGCAGTGGGGAGGGCCTGGACAATCAGCCCCAGCATTTT. The chain employs TRBV2 and TRBJ1-5, with D uncertain. Germline values: CDR1 SNHLY, CDR2 FYNNEI. CDR3 length: 15 residues. V shed 4 bases and J shed 3 bases, with 13 bases lying between them.

This chain connects TRBV19 to TRBJ2-5; 9 bases align to TRBD1. The CDR3 totals 13 residues. The germline V gene has CDR1 LNHDA and CDR2 SQIVND (reference sequence). J gave up 6 bases and V 4 bases, and 3 bases lay outside the gene matches. Here the CDR3 DNA reads TGTGCCAGTAGTACACAGGGGGCGAAGACCCAGTACTTC. Residues: CASSTQGAKTQYF.

Concerning this clone itself: The junction does not match germline at one end; this may be a read error. The chain uses TRBV5-1 and TRBJ1-1; 9 bases match TRBD1. Germline V lookup: CDR1 SGHRS, CDR2 YFSETQ. The CDR3 has 14 residues. The CDR3: CATSHRGLNTEAFF. The CDR3 DNA follows: TGCGCCACCAGCCACAGGGGGCTGAACACTGAAGCTTTCTTT.

In nucleotides, the CDR3 is TGTGCCAGCAGTGAAGCGCTTAGGCTAGCGGGAGGGGACTACAATGAGCAGTTCTTC. Amino acids: CASSEALRLAGGDYNEQFF. V and J are TRBV2 and TRBJ2-1; TRBD2 agrees at 12 bases. The CDR3 runs 19 residues. Germline-derived CDR1 and CDR2 are SNHLY and FYNNEI. With 0 bases clipped from V and 3 bases from J, the junction kept 9 bases outside the gene matches.

This chain uses TRBV28 with TRBJ2-4; tentatively, D is TRBD1 (5 bases). CDR3 length: 14 residues. CDR1 is MDHEN, CDR2 SYDVKM, per germline. The ends were cut back, 5 bases at V and 4 bases at J, with 12 bases in the middle. CDR3 loop: CASSPLTEKNIQYF. CDR3 nucleotides: TGTGCCAGCAGTCCCCTGACAGAGAAAAACATTCAGTACTTC.

The rearrangement links TRBV7-2 to TRBJ1-6; the D is unclear. The CDR3 is 11 residues long. The germline V and J ends were trimmed by 0 bases and 14 bases, with 5 bases remaining between them. CDR1 is SGHTA and CDR2 is FQGNSA in the germline V gene. The DNA for the CDR3 is TGTGCCAGCAGCTTAGCTGCGGCCCTCCACTTT. It is translated as CASSLAAALHF.

The V gene is TRBV7-9, the J gene TRBJ2-5; D may be TRBD1 (6 bases). Germline-derived CDR1 and CDR2 are SEHNR and FQNEAQ (reference sequence). V lost 5 bases to trimming and J lost 4 bases, with 17 bases between them. This CDR3 contains 15 residues. The CDR3 protein is CASSEPGRGRETQYF. CDR3 sequence (DNA): TGTGCCAGCAGCGAGCCGGGCAGGGGCCGAGAGACCCAGTACTTC.